This T cell receptor (beta chain) was recorded in a study of T cells in localized non-small cell lung cancer. Whole-study findings and limits: Greater blood T cell density accompanied longer overall survival. Uninvolved adjacent lung had higher T cell clonality than tumor and all other tissues.

Note on this clone: Its cognate antigen is unknown.

V was pared by 4 bases and J by 0 bases, with 10 bases between. The CDR3 totals 15 residues. Germline V gives CDR1 KGHSH, CDR2 LQKENI. Clones were sequenced by immunoSEQ multiplex PCR, and TCRdb holds only the in-frame ones, with some missing. The sample includes 1,500 to 1,600 clones, about 33% of them seen just once. The chain joins TRBV18 to TRBJ1-3; D remains unclear. Sequenced here: normal lung tissue next to the tumor, sampled before any cancer treatment. The sequence was collected from a male donor at least 60 years old with stage II squamous cell lung carcinoma. This chain's CDR3 is CASSLAELSGNTIYF. CDR3 coding DNA: TGTGCCAGCTCACTCGCGGAACTCTCTGGAAACACCATATATTTT.